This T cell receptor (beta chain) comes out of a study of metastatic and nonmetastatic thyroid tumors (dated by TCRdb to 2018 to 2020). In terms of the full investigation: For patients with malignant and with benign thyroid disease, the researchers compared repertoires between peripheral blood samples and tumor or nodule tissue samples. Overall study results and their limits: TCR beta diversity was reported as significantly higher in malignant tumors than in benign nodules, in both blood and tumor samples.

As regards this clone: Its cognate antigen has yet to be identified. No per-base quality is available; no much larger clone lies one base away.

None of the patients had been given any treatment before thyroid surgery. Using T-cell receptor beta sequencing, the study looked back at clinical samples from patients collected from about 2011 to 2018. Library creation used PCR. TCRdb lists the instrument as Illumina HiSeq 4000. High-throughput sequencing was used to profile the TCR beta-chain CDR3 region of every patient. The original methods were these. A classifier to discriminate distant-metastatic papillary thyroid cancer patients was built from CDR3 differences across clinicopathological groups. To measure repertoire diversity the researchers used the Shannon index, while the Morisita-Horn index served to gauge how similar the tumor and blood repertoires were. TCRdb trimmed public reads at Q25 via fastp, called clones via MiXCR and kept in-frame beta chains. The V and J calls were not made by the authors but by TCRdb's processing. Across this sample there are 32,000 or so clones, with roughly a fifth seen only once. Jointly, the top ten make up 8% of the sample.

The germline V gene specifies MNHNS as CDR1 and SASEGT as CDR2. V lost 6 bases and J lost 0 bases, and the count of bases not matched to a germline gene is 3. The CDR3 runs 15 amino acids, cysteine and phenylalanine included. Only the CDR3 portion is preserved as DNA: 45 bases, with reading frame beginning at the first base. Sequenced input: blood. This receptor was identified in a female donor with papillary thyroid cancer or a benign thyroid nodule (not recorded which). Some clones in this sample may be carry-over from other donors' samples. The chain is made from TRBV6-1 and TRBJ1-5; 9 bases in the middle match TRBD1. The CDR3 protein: CASSTDRGSNQPQHF. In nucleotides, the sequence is TGTGCCAGCAGCACGGACAGGGGTAGCAATCAGCCCCAGCATTTT.